This T cell receptor beta chain was found in a study of cytomegalovirus exposure and HLA in healthy donors. Turning to the study itself: Across 300 to 400 genotyped donors, approximately 80% landed in the Caucasian-associated ancestry cluster.

The V gene lost 5 bases and the J gene lost 0 bases, with 5 bases spanning the gap. Germline assignment: CDR1 SGHDN and CDR2 FVKESK. The CDR3 covers 13 residues. Study-wide results and limits: The records held CMV serostatus as the only immune exposure information. In vitro work confirmed that a few CMV-associated chains recognize CMV antigens.

Concerning this clone: What it binds is not known.

The primer mix had 60 Vbeta and 13 Jbeta primers. Here immunoSEQ multiplex PCR was the method, and the copy in TCRdb shows in-frame clones only, minus some. The sample consists of about 220,000 clones, 82% of them appearing once. The V call is TRBV14, the J call TRBJ1-3, with D uncertain. The sequenced sample was PBMCs. The sequence was obtained from a man in his forties in good health and CMV-seropositive. DNA of the CDR3: TGTGCCAGCAGCGTTAACTCTGGAAACACCATATATTTT. This codes for CASSVNSGNTIYF. The full variable domain, completed using reference TRBV14 and TRBJ1-3, is EAGVTQFPSHSVIEKGQTVTLRCDPISGHDNLYWYRRVMGKEIKFLLHFVKESKQDESGMPNNRFLAERTGGTYSTLKVQPAELEDSGVYFCASSVNSGNTIYFGEGSWLTVV.